This passage covers 21 T cell receptor beta chains from one sample sequenced in a study of T cell responses to AZD1222 COVID-19 vaccine. Assay: immunoSEQ multiplex PCR; the TCRdb copy retains only in-frame clones and omits some. The profile shows around 150,000 clones, about nine tenths of them singletons. This sample comprised peripheral blood, obtained on day 0 of AZD1222 vaccination. These receptors all come from an adult in good health.

This chain joins TRBV4-2 and TRBJ1-2; 7 nucleotides match TRBD1. This CDR3 contains 15 residues. CDR1 is LGHNA, CDR2 YNFKEQ, per germline. J was trimmed by 5 bases and V by 2 bases; bases with no gene match: 8. This CDR3 reads CASSQPRNRGYGYTF. For the CDR3, the DNA is TGTGCCAGCAGCCAACCCCGGAACAGGGGTTATGGCTACACCTTC.

V usage is TRBV9 and J usage is TRBJ2-5, with D perhaps TRBD1 or TRBD2 (5 bases each). The V end was cut by 4 bases, the J end by 1 base, with 14 bases between. This CDR3 contains 15 residues. Per germline, CDR1 SGDLS and CDR2 YYNGEE. CDR3 DNA: TGTGCCAGCAGCCTCCAACCCGGGACCCAAGAGACCCAGTACTTC. Its translation: CASSLQPGTQETQYF.

The CDR3 region is CASSLPGSRTEQFF. Here the CDR3 DNA reads TGTGCCAGCAGCTTACCGGGTAGCCGAACTGAGCAGTTCTTC. The chain joins TRBV11-1 to TRBJ2-1; D not certain. CDR3 length equals 14 residues. Germline V lookup: CDR1 SGHAT, CDR2 FQDESV (reference sequence). V was cut by 2 bases and J by 9 bases, with 14 bases left in between.

V gene TRBV30 combines with J gene TRBJ2-5, with unresolved D. This CDR3 comprises 17 residues. The ends were cut back, 2 bases at V and 2 bases at J, with 21 bases in the middle. CDR1 and CDR2 from the germline V gene are GTSNPN and SVGIG (reference sequence). The CDR3 protein is CAWSLWSAHASQETQYF. CDR3 in DNA: TGTGCCTGGAGTTTGTGGAGTGCTCACGCCTCACAAGAGACCCAGTACTTC.

The table lists this clone with a count of one. The chain carries TRBV19 and TRBJ2-1; D uncertain. V was cut by 4 bases and J by 5 bases, with 9 bases left in between. Looked up from germline, CDR1 is LNHDA and CDR2 is SQIVND (reference sequence). The CDR3 is 13 residues long. CDR3 nucleotide sequence: TGTGCCAGTAGTAGCGGTTTGGACAATGAGCAGTTCTTC. It yields the protein CASSSGLDNEQFF.

This chain connects TRBV11-2 to TRBJ1-4; 7 bases line up with TRBD1. The CDR3 contains 17 residues. Germline V gene sequence: CDR1 SGHAT, CDR2 FQNNGV. J gave up 0 bases and V 4 bases, and 8 bases lay outside the gene matches. The CDR3 DNA follows: TGTGCCAGCAGCTCCCCCGGGACAGATGCAACTAATGAAAAACTGTTTTTT. It translates to CASSSPGTDATNEKLFF.

J is TRBJ1-5 and V is TRBV2, with 10 bases lining up with TRBD1. Germline CDR1 is SNHLY and CDR2 is FYNNEI. V lost 3 bases to trimming and J lost 10 bases; unmatched junction nucleotides: 6. The CDR3 is 14 residues long. The DNA for the CDR3 is TGTGCCAGCAGTGACCGGGACAGGGGAGGACCCCAGCATTTT. Encoded protein: CASSDRDRGGPQHF. Variable domain in full (rest from reference TRBV2 and TRBJ1-5): EPEVTQTPSHQVTQMGQEVILRCVPISNHLYFYWYRQILGQKVEFLVSFYNNEISEKSEIFDDQFSVERPDGSNFTLKIRSTKLEDSAMYFCASSDRDRGGPQHFGDGTRLSIL.

This clone was observed a few times. The V call is TRBV19, the J call TRBJ2-7, with TRBD2 identical over 13 bases. In germline, CDR1 is LNHDA, CDR2 SQIVND (reference sequence). V lost 2 bases and J lost 4; bases outside the gene matches: 2. CDR3 length: 15 residues. The CDR3 DNA reads as TGTGCCAGTAGTATACCGACTAGCGGGGGGTACGAGCAGTACTTC. Translated: CASSIPTSGGYEQYF.

In this sample, this clone turned up many times. The CDR3, as DNA: TGTGCCAGCAGTGACATCCGGACCCCCGTCACGCGGGAGCTGTTTTTT. This translates into CASSDIRTPVTRELFF. V and J are TRBV2 and TRBJ2-2; D is ambiguous. Germline V gene data show CDR1 as SNHLY and CDR2 as FYNNEI. V gave up 3 bases and J gave up 9 bases, with 20 bases separating them. This CDR3 region has 16 residues.

The V and J genes are TRBV10-1 and TRBJ2-7, with TRBD1 matching 7 bases. The CDR3 length is 16 residues. Trimming removed 8 bases from V and 0 bases from J; junction bases left unmatched: 13. CDR1 and CDR2 (germline): WNHNN, SYGVQD (reference sequence). CDR3 region: CASVTRRTGCSYEQYF. The CDR3 DNA is TGCGCCAGCGTTACTAGACGGACAGGCTGCTCCTACGAGCAGTACTTC.

This chain connects TRBV18 to TRBJ1-1; D is unclear. Germline V CDR1 and CDR2: KGHSH, LQKENI. The CDR3 runs 13 residues. V dropped 4 bases and J dropped 3 bases, with 9 bases sitting between them. The DNA of the CDR3 is TGTGCCAGCTCACGAGTCGGGGACACTGAAGCTTTCTTT. Translated: CASSRVGDTEAFF.

V is TRBV6-2 or TRBV6-3 and J is TRBJ2-3; 9 bases are a match to TRBD2. This CDR3 region has 20 residues. With 2 bases clipped from V and 0 bases from J, the junction kept 15 bases outside the gene matches. Germline V gene lookup returns CDR1 MNHEY and CDR2 SVGEGT. The CDR3 loop reads CASSYPGIPLAGVSTDTQYF. The CDR3 DNA sequence: TGTGCCAGCAGTTACCCCGGGATCCCCTTAGCGGGAGTTAGCACAGATACGCAGTATTTT.

The J gene is TRBJ1-1, the V gene TRBV18; 8 bases are a match to TRBD1. V was pared by 1 base and J by 1 base, with 2 bases of the junction left unmatched. Germline V gives CDR1 KGHSH, CDR2 LQKENI. This CDR3 comprises 15 residues. In DNA, the CDR3 is TGTGCCAGCTCACCACAGACAGGGGAGAACACTGAAGCTTTCTTT. This codes for CASSPQTGENTEAFF. The variable domain in full, with the rest retrieved from reference TRBV18 and TRBJ1-1, is NAGVMQNPRHLVRRRGQEARLRCSPMKGHSHVYWYRQLPEEGLKFMVYLQKENIIDESGMPKERFSAEFPKEGPSILRIQQVVRGDSAAYFCASSPQTGENTEAFFGQGTRLTVV.

The rearrangement links TRBV12-3 or TRBV12-4 to TRBJ1-4; D might be TRBD1 (5 bases). Trimming left V 8 bases short and J 8 bases short, with 12 bases between. The CDR3 spans 12 residues. The CDR3: CASGYQGEKLFF. CDR3 coding DNA: TGTGCCAGCGGGTACCAGGGAGAAAAACTGTTTTTT.

This rearrangement joins TRBV7-9 to TRBJ1-4; 7 positions match TRBD1. V was pared by 6 bases and J by 4 bases, with 5 bases of the junction left unmatched. CDR1 and CDR2 from the germline V gene are SEHNR and FQNEAQ (reference sequence). This CDR3 contains 14 residues. The CDR3: CASRSTGINEKLFF. The CDR3 region has the DNA TGTGCCAGCAGGTCGACAGGGATTAATGAAAAACTGTTTTTT.

This clone was observed once. The rearrangement links TRBV6-1 to TRBJ1-5; D gene unclear. This CDR3 has 16 amino acids. The germline V and J ends were trimmed by 2 bases and 0 bases, with 11 bases remaining between them. Germline CDR1 MNHNS, CDR2 SASEGT. The CDR3 protein is CASSERSTGSNQPQHF. CDR3 DNA sequence: TGTGCCAGCAGTGAACGCTCGACGGGTAGCAATCAGCCCCAGCATTTT.

V usage is TRBV7-7 and J usage is TRBJ2-1, with TRBD1 as a possible D gene (5 bases). Germline lookup yields CDR1 SSHAT and CDR2 FNYEAQ (reference sequence). There are 13 residues in the CDR3. V shed 6 bases and J shed 5 bases, with 11 bases lying between them. CDR3 in DNA: TGTGCCAGCAGTCCGGACATCGACAATGAGCAGTTCTTC. This encodes CASSPDIDNEQFF.

V usage is TRBV9 and J usage is TRBJ1-2; D gene unclear. Germline V CDR1 and CDR2: SGDLS, YYNGEE. CDR3 length: 16 amino acids. V lost 0 bases, J lost 2 bases, and 14 bases lay in between. The CDR3 sequence: CASSVDKGKLNYGYTF. The CDR3 nucleotides are TGTGCCAGCAGCGTAGATAAGGGAAAACTCAACTATGGCTACACCTTC.

The CDR3 DNA reads as TGTGCCTGGGGCTCACGTAACACTGAAGCTTTCTTT. The encoded protein is CAWGSRNTEAFF. The rearrangement joins TRBV30 to TRBJ1-1, with D uncertain. This CDR3 is 12 amino acids long. Germline V gene lookup returns CDR1 GTSNPN and CDR2 SVGIG (reference sequence). V was shortened by 5 bases and J by 2 bases, with 9 bases between the two germline ends.

V and J are TRBV3-1 (or the pseudogene TRBV3-2) and TRBJ2-3; D gene unclear. CDR3 length: 12 residues. The V and J ends lost 3 bases and 2 bases respectively, with 3 bases between them. Per germline, CDR1 LGHDT and CDR2 YNNKEL (reference sequence). CDR3 coding DNA: TGTGCCAGCAGCCAGTACACAGATACGCAGTATTTT. Translated, it gives CASSQYTDTQYF.

This clone turned up a few times. The chain recombines TRBV5-4 with TRBJ1-5; no definite D call. CDR1 is SGHNT, CDR2 YYREEE, per germline (reference sequence). Deletions cut 4 bases from V and 0 bases from J, with 17 bases between. The CDR3 length is 17 residues. The CDR3 nucleotides read TGTGCCAGCAGCCGAAAATCGGACGGAAATAGCAATCAGCCCCAGCATTTT. Translating it yields CASSRKSDGNSNQPQHF. The full variable domain, completed using reference TRBV5-4 and TRBJ1-5, is ETGVTQSPTHLIKTRGQQVTLRCSSQSGHNTVSWYQQALGQGPQFIFQYYREEENGRGNFPPRFSGLQFPNYSSELNVNALELDDSALYLCASSRKSDGNSNQPQHFGDGTRLSIL.